This entry lists 13 T cell receptor beta chains sequenced from one sample in a study of T cell responses to AZD1222 COVID-19 vaccine. Generated by immunoSEQ multiplex PCR, the TCRdb table keeps only in-frame clones and is missing some. This sample carries 150,000 to 160,000 clones, 85% to 90% of them seen once, and the ten largest clones take about 9.8%. The starting material was peripheral blood, obtained 28 days after the second AZD1222 dose. These receptors came from an adult who received the AZD1222 COVID-19 vaccine.

V is TRBV3-1 (or the pseudogene TRBV3-2) and J is TRBJ1-5; D is ambiguous. CDR3 length: 14 residues. Trimming shortened V by 5 bases and J by 3 bases, and 11 bases separated the two germline ends. The germline V gene encodes CDR1 LGHDT and CDR2 YNNKEL (reference sequence). CDR3 loop: CASSSDTVNQPQHF. CDR3 bases: TGTGCCAGCAGCTCCGACACAGTCAATCAGCCCCAGCATTTT.

J is TRBJ2-3 and V is TRBV5-4, with TRBD2 as a possible D gene (6 bases). The CDR3 extends over 16 amino acids. Trimming shortened V by 0 bases and J by 2 bases, and 13 bases separated the two germline ends. Germline V gene lookup returns CDR1 SGHNT and CDR2 YYREEE (reference sequence). CDR3 DNA: TGTGCCAGCAGCTTGGCGGGGGTCCCTTCCACAGATACGCAGTATTTT. Its protein is CASSLAGVPSTDTQYF.

The chain recombines TRBV14 with TRBJ2-1, with 11 bases identical to TRBD2. Germline CDR1 and CDR2: SGHDN and FVKESK. The ends lost 4 bases at V and 0 bases at J; junction bases unmatched: 14. This CDR3 has 20 residues. The CDR3, as DNA: TGTGCCAGCAGCCCGAGGAGGGGGGATACTAGCGGGAGCTCCTACAATGAGCAGTTCTTC. Protein sequence: CASSPRRGDTSGSSYNEQFF.

The chain carries TRBV5-1 and TRBJ2-2; 8 bases match TRBD1. J lost 1 base, V lost 1 base, and 3 bases had no gene match. Germline loops: CDR1 SGHRS, CDR2 YFSETQ. The CDR3 spans 16 residues. The CDR3 sequence: CASSLKGTGNTGELFF. In DNA form, the CDR3 reads TGCGCCAGCAGCTTGAAGGGGACAGGGAACACCGGGGAGCTGTTTTTT. Full variable domain (rest looked up from reference TRBV5-1 and TRBJ2-2): KAGVTQTPRYLIKTRGQQVTLSCSPISGHRSVSWYQQTPGQGLQFLFEYFSETQRNKGNFPGRFSGRQFSNSRSEMNVSTLELGDSALYLCASSLKGTGNTGELFFGEGSRLTVL.

V gene TRBV28 combines with J gene TRBJ2-7; 12 bases line up with TRBD1. The CDR3 is 14 residues long. J lost 4 bases, V lost 6 bases, and 4 bases had no gene match. The germline V gene encodes CDR1 MDHEN and CDR2 SYDVKM. CDR3 DNA sequence: TGTGCCAGCAGCCCGGGACAGGGGGCATACGAGCAGTACTTC. It is translated as CASSPGQGAYEQYF.

The V gene is TRBV5-8, the J gene TRBJ1-1; a weak D match, TRBD1 (6 bases). From germline, CDR1 is SGHTS and CDR2 YDEGEE. Trimming shortened V by 4 bases and J by 4 bases, and 17 bases separated the two germline ends. The CDR3 has 15 residues. CDR3 in DNA: TGTGCCAGCAGCCTAGGGACAACTCTTGGCACTGAAGCTTTCTTT. This sequence encodes CASSLGTTLGTEAFF.

The J gene is TRBJ1-2, the V gene TRBV19, with 9 bases matching TRBD1. This CDR3 region has 14 residues. With 4 bases clipped from V and 4 bases from J, the junction kept 4 bases outside the gene matches. The germline V gene has CDR1 LNHDA and CDR2 SQIVND (reference sequence). The CDR3 reads CASSKQGALYGYTF. For the CDR3, the DNA is TGTGCCAGTAGTAAACAGGGGGCACTCTATGGCTACACCTTC.

This clone has more than one count but fewer than ten. The chain is built from TRBV15 and TRBJ2-7; D uncertain. The CDR3 is 13 amino acids. V lost 0 bases to trimming and J lost 5 bases, with 8 bases between them. Germline lookup yields CDR1 LNHNV and CDR2 YYDKDF (reference sequence). CDR3 bases: TGTGCCACCAGCAGAGATTGGACGGACGAGCAGTACTTC. Residues: CATSRDWTDEQYF.

J is TRBJ1-5 and V is TRBV27, with D maybe TRBD1 (5 bases). CDR3 length equals 17 residues. Germline CDR1 MNHEY, CDR2 SMNVEV (reference sequence). V was trimmed by 3 bases and J by 0 bases, leaving 15 bases between them. The CDR3 reads CASSLGPLGYSNQPQHF. The CDR3 DNA follows: TGTGCCAGCAGTTTGGGGCCCCTGGGGTATAGCAATCAGCCCCAGCATTTT.

The genes are TRBV25-1 and TRBJ2-2; D gene unclear. The CDR3 length is 15 residues. Per the germline V gene, CDR1 is MGHDK and CDR2 is SYGVNS. V dropped 6 bases and J dropped 5 bases, with 16 bases sitting between them. The chain's CDR3 is CASSKQTALTGELFF. The DNA for the CDR3 is TGTGCCAGCAGCAAGCAGACGGCCCTGACCGGGGAGCTGTTTTTT.

The chain joins TRBV29-1 to TRBJ1-2; D not resolved. V was cut by 3 bases and J by 6 bases, with 14 bases left in between. This CDR3 spans 13 amino acids. Germline V gene lookup returns CDR1 SQVTM and CDR2 ANQGSEA. CDR3 in amino acids: CSVEDRQENGYTF. Written as DNA, the CDR3 is TGCAGCGTTGAGGATAGGCAGGAGAATGGCTACACCTTC.

With respect to this clone: Other DNA sequences in this sample translate to the same CDR3. The chain employs TRBV28 and TRBJ2-1, with D tentatively TRBD2 (5 bases). The CDR3 totals 13 residues. Germline V CDR1 and CDR2: MDHEN, SYDVKM. With 5 bases removed from V and 1 base from J, the gap between germline ends came to 6 bases. CDR3 nucleotide sequence: TGTGCCAGCAGTCCGGGGTCCTACAATGAGCAGTTCTTC. Translating it yields CASSPGSYNEQFF.

This clone was detected once. This rearrangement joins TRBV19 to TRBJ2-1, with D maybe TRBD2 (5 bases). The CDR3 is 15 residues long. Looked up from germline, CDR1 is LNHDA and CDR2 is SQIVND (reference sequence). The ends were cut back, 2 bases at V and 4 bases at J, with 12 bases in the middle. In DNA form, the CDR3 reads TGTGCCAGTAGTATATCAGCGGAGGCTTACAATGAGCAGTTCTTC. Translation gives CASSISAEAYNEQFF.